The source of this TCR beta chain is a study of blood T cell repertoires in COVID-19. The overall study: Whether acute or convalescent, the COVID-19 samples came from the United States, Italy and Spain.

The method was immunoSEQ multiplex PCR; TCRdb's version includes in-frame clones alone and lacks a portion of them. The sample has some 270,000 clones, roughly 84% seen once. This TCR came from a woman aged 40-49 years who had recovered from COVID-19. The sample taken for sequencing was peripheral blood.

CDR3 loop: CASSTTGFEGYTF. Written as DNA, the CDR3 is TGTGCCAGCAGTACCACAGGGTTTGAAGGCTACACCTTC. The rearrangement uses TRBV12-3 or TRBV12-4 and TRBJ1-2; the D gene is possibly TRBD1 (6 bases). V gave up 5 bases and J gave up 8 bases, with 15 bases separating them. The CDR3 is 13 residues long.